This T cell receptor beta chain was retrieved from a study of T cell changes during pregnancy in multiple sclerosis. The protocol was immunoSEQ multiplex PCR, while the TCRdb copy is restricted to in-frame clones and leaves out a portion. The top ten clones hold around 2.6% of a sample with 65,000 to 95,000 clones, just over 90% of them seen once. The V segment lost 0 bases and the J segment 7 bases; nucleotides outside the gene matches: 4. There are 15 residues in the CDR3. Germline CDR1 reads SGHRS; CDR2 reads YFSETQ. The gene calls are TRBV5-1 and TRBJ2-1, with 10 bases identical to TRBD2. The sequence was obtained from a female donor in good health, enrolled as a control in a pregnancy study. The source was peripheral blood, collected after pregnancy. This CDR3 reads CASSLVERGGNEQFF. CDR3 bases: TGCGCCAGCAGCTTGGTGGAGCGGGGGGGGAATGAGCAGTTCTTC.